This TCR beta chain was captured in a study of blood T cell repertoires in COVID-19. Study at large: The United States, Italy and Spain supplied acute and convalescent COVID-19 samples. PBMCs, B-cell-depleted T cells, or T cells provided the cDNA or gDNA that made up the material.

This clone was detected only once. Under the authors' procedure: Reference gene primers were amplified, and this amplification served to estimate nucleated cell counts. Assay used: immunoSEQ multiplex PCR; TCRdb lists only in-frame clones, some missing. V, J and clone size derive from that table, while D and trimming were established from the DNA sequence. The sample records 140,000 to 150,000 clones, 80% being singletons. Looked up from germline, CDR1 is SGHNT and CDR2 is YENEEA. The CDR3 consists of 15 residues. V trimming: 5 bases; J trimming: 7 bases; junction bases outside the gene matches: 9. Sequenced sample: peripheral blood. The V gene is TRBV11-3, the J gene TRBJ2-1, with 9 bases aligning to TRBD2. The origin of this receptor is a man in his fifties or sixties with active or convalescent COVID-19. For the CDR3, the DNA is TGTGCCAGCAGCAGACAAGGGACTAGCACTAATGAGCAGTTCTTC. This sequence encodes CASSRQGTSTNEQFF.